This T cell receptor beta chain was recovered during a study of blood T cell repertoires in COVID-19. At the level of the study: Collection of acute and convalescent COVID-19 samples took place in the United States, Italy and Spain. T cells, B-cell-depleted T cells, or PBMCs provided the cDNA or gDNA that served as material.

Per the study methods: Amplified reference gene primers provided the basis for estimating nucleated cell counts. Sequenced by immunoSEQ multiplex PCR; TCRdb stores in-frame clones only, minus some. V and J calls and clone size are those listed in that table; D and trimming were worked out from the DNA. The sample includes fewer than 250,000 clones, 88% seen only once; the top ten take approximately 1.8%. The length of the CDR3 is 14 residues. Between the trimmed V and J ends, which lost 6 bases and 3 bases, there was a span of 12 bases. Germline CDR1 reads MDHEN; CDR2 reads SYDVKM. The chain joins TRBV28 to TRBJ2-1, with D tentatively TRBD2 (5 bases). This TCR derives from a man aged 65 to 79 with acute or convalescent COVID-19. The sample comprised peripheral blood. For the CDR3, the DNA is TGTGCCAGCAGCCGAGAGGGCCTCTACAATGAGCAGTTCTTC. Amino acid sequence: CASSREGLYNEQFF.